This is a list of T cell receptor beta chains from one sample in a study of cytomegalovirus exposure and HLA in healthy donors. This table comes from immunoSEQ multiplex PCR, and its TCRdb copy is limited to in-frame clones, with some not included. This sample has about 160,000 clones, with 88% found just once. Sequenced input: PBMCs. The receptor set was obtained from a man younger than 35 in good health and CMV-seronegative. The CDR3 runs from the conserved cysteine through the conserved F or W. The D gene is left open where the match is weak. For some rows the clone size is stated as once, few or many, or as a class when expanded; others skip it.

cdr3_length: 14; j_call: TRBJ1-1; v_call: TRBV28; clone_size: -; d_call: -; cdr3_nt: TGTGCCAGCAGTCCCCCTGTGGGGCGCACTGAAGCTTTCTTT; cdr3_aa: CASSPPVGRTEAFF
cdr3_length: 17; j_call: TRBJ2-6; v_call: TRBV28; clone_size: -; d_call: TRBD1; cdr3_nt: TGTGCCAGCGGGGGCAGGGGGCTTCTGGCCGGGGCCAACGTCCTGACTTTC; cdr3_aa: CASGGRGLLAGANVLTF
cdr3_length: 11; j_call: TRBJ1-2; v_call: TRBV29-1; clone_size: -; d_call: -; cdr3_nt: TGCAGCGTAATACAGGGAAACGGCTACACCTTC; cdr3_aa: CSVIQGNGYTF
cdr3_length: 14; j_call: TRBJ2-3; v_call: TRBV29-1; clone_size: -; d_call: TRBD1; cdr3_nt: TGCAGCGTGCTGGGACAGCACAGCACAGATACGCAGTATTTT; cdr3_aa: CSVLGQHSTDTQYF
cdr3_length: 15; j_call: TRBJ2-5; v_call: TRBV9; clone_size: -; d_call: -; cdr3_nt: TGTGCCAGCAGCGTAGGTGCCTTCGCTGGCGAGACCCAGTACTTC; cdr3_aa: CASSVGAFAGETQYF
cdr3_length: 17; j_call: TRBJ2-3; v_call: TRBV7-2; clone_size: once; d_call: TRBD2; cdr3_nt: TGTGCCAGCAGCTCAATATCCAGCGGGAGCTACACAGATACGCAGTATTTT; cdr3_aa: CASSSISSGSYTDTQYF
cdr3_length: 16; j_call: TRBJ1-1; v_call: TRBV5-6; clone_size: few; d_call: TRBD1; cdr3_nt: TGTGCCAGCAGCTTCCTAAGGACAGGGGGCCAAACTGAAGCTTTCTTT; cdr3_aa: CASSFLRTGGQTEAFF
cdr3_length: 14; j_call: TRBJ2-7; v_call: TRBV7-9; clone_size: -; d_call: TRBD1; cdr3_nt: TGTGCCAGCAGCTTCGAGGGGGCCGGATACGAGCAGTACTTC; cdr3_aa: CASSFEGAGYEQYF
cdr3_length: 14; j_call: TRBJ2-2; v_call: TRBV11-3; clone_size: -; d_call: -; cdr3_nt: TGTGCCAGCAGCTGGACAGCGAACACCGGGGAGCTGTTTTTT; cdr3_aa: CASSWTANTGELFF
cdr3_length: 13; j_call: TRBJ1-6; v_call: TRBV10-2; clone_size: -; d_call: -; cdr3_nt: TGCGCCAGCAGTGAGTCGGTTCAGACACCCCTCCACTTT; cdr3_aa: CASSESVQTPLHF
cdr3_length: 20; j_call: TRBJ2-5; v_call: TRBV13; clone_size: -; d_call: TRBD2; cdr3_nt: TGTGCCAGCAGCTTAGGACGACGACCCTTAAGCGGGAGGGGGGAAGAGACCCAGTACTTC; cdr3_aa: CASSLGRRPLSGRGEETQYF
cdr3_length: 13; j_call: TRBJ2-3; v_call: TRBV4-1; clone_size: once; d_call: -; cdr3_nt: TGCGCCAGCAGCCAACAGGGCACAGATACGCAGTATTTT; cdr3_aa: CASSQQGTDTQYF
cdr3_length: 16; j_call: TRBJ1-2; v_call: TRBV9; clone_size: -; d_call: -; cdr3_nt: TGTGCCAGCAGCGGCCCCATGGCCGGGGGGATCTATGGCTACACCTTC; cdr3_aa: CASSGPMAGGIYGYTF
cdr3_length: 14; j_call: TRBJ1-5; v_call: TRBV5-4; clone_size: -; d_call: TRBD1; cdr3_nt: TGTGCCAGCAGCGAGACAGGGGCGAATCAGCCCCAGCATTTT; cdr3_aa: CASSETGANQPQHF
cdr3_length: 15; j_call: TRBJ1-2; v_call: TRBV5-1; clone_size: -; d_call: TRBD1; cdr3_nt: TGCGCCAGCAGCTTGAGGGGACAGGTACCCACTGGCTACACCTTC; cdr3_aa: CASSLRGQVPTGYTF
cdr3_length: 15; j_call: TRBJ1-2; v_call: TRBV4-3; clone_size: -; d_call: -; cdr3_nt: TGCGCCAGCAGCCCCGAAAAGGACACAAACTATGGCTACACCTTC; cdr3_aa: CASSPEKDTNYGYTF
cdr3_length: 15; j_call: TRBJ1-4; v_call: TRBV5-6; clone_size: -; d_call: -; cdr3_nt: TGTGCCAGCAGCTTGGAGCGTCATTTAAATGAAAAACTGTTTTTT; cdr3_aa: CASSLERHLNEKLFF
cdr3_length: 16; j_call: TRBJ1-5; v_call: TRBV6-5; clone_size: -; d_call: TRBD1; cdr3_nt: TGTGCCAGCAGTTCCCGCCCGGGACAGGGGAATCAGCCCCAGCATTTT; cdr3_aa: CASSSRPGQGNQPQHF
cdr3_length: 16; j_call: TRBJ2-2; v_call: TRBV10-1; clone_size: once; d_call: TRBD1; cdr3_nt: TGCGCCAGCAGTGAGAAAGGACAGGGAGTTACCGGGGAGCTGTTTTTT; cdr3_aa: CASSEKGQGVTGELFF
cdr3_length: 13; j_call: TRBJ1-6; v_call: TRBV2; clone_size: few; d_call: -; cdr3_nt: TGTGCCAGCAGTACCGGCGGAACCCTCACCCTCCACTTT; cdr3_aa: CASSTGGTLTLHF
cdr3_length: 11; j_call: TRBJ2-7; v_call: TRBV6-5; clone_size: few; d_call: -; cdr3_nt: TGTGCCAGCAGTTACCTCTACGAGCAGTACTTC; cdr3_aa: CASSYLYEQYF
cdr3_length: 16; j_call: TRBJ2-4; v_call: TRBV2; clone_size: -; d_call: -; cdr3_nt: TGTGCCAGCAGTGAGTTGGGGACACTAGCCAAAAACATTCAGTACTTC; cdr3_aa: CASSELGTLAKNIQYF
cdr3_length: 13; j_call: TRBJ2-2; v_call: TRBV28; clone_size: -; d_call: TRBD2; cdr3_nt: TGTGCCAGCAGACTAGCGGGCACCGGGGAGCTGTTTTTT; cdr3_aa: CASRLAGTGELFF
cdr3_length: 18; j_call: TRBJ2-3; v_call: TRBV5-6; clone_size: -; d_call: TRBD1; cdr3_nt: TGTGCCAGCAAGGTCGGGACAGGGCGTAGTAAAAGCACAGATACGCAGTATTTT; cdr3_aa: CASKVGTGRSKSTDTQYF
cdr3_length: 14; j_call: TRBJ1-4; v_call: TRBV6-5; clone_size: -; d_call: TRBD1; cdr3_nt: TGTGCCAGCAAGTGGGACAGGGGAGAAGAAAAACTGTTTTTT; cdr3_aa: CASKWDRGEEKLFF
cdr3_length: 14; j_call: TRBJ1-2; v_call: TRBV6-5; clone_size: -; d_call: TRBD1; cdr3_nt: TGTGCCAGCAGCTGGACAGGATCTAACTATGGCTACACCTTC; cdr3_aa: CASSWTGSNYGYTF
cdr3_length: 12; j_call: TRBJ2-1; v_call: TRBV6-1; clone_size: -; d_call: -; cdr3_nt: TGTGCCAGCCTCCACCCGGGGGTTGAGCAGTTCTTC; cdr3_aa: CASLHPGVEQFF
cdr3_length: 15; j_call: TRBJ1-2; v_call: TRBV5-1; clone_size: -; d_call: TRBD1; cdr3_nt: TGCGCCAGCAGCTTGGGACGGACAGGGTCACATGGCTACACCTTC; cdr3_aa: CASSLGRTGSHGYTF
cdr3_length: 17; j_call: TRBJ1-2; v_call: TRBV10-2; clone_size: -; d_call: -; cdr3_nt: TGCGCCAGCAGTGGTACCGACCTGGACAGAGGGAGCTATGGCTACACCTTC; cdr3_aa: CASSGTDLDRGSYGYTF
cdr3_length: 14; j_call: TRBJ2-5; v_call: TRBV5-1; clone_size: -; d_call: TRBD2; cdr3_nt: TGCGCCAGCAAGGTGCAGGGAGGGCAAGAGACCCAGTACTTC; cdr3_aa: CASKVQGGQETQYF
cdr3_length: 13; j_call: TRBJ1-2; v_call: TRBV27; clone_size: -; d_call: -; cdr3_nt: TGTGCCAGCAGTCTCGGGAGTAGCTATGGCTACACCTTC; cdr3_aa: CASSLGSSYGYTF
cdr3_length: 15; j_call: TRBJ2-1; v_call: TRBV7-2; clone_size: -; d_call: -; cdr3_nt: TGTGCCAGCAGCTTAGCTCACGGCGGGTACAATGAGCAGTTCTTC; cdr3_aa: CASSLAHGGYNEQFF
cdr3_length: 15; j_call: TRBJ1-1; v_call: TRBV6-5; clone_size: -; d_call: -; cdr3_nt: TGTGCCAGCAGTTACTCAGCAGGAGGGGACACTGAAGCTTTCTTT; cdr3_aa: CASSYSAGGDTEAFF
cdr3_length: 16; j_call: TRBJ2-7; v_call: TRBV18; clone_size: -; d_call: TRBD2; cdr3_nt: TGTGCCAGCTCACCGCTGGAAGCTAGCGGGGCCTACGAGCAGTACTTC; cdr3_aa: CASSPLEASGAYEQYF
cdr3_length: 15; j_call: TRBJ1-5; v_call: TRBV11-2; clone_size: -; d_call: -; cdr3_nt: TGTGCCAGCAGCCCTAGTCCGGGGTACAATCAGCCCCAGCATTTT; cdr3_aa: CASSPSPGYNQPQHF
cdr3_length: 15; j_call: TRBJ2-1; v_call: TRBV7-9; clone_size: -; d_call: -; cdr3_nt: TGTGCCAGCAGCTTAGTCTCGTTCTCCTACAATGAGCAGTTCTTC; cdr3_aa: CASSLVSFSYNEQFF
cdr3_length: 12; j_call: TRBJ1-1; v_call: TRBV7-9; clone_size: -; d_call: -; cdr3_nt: TGTGCCAGCAGCTTAGGCGACAAGGAAGCTTTCTTT; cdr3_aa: CASSLGDKEAFF
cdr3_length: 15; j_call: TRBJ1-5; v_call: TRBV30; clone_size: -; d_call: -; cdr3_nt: TGTGCCTGGAGTCTCGGGAATGCGGGCAATCAGCCCCAGCATTTT; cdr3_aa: CAWSLGNAGNQPQHF
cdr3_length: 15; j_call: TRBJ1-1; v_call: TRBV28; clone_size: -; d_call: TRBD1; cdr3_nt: TGTGCCAGCAGTTCCCGGAGGGGGCAGGGCACTGAAGCTTTCTTT; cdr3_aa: CASSSRRGQGTEAFF
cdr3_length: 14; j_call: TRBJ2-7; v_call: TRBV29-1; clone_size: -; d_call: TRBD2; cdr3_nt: TGCAGCGTGGACGGACTAGCGGGCCTCGACGAGCAGTACTTC; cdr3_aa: CSVDGLAGLDEQYF
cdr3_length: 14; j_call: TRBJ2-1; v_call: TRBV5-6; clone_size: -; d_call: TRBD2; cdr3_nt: TGTGCCAGCAGCTTGGGGACTAGCCTCAATGAGCAGTTCTTC; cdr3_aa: CASSLGTSLNEQFF
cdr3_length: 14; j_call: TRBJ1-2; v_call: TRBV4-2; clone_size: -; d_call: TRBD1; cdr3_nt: TGTGCCAGCAGCCAAGAGGACAGGGGCTATGGCTACACCTTC; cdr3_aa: CASSQEDRGYGYTF
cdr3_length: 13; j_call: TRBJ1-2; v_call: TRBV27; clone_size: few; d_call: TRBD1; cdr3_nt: TGTGCCAGCAGTTTTCGGACAGGGATTGGCTACACCTTC; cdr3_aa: CASSFRTGIGYTF
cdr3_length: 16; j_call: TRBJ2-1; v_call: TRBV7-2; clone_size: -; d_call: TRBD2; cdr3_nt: TGTGCCAGCAGCCAAAGGGGTCTAGCGGGACACAATGAGCAGTTCTTC; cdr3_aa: CASSQRGLAGHNEQFF
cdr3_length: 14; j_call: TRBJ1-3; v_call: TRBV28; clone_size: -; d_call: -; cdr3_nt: TGTGCCAGCAGTCCTGCTACAGGAGGAAACACCATATATTTT; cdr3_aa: CASSPATGGNTIYF
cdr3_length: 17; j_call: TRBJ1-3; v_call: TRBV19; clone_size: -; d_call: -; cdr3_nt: TGTGCCACCCAAAGGGGCTTCCAGACGCCCTACTCAAACACCATATATTTT; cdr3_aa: CATQRGFQTPYSNTIYF
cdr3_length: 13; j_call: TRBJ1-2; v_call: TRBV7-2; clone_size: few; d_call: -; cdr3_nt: TGTGCCAGCAGCCCAGGGGCCGGCTATGGCTACACCTTC; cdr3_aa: CASSPGAGYGYTF
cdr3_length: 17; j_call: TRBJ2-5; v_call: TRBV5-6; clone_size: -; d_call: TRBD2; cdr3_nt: TGTGCCAGCAGCGCGACCCGGACTAGCGGGAGACAAGAGACCCAGTACTTC; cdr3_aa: CASSATRTSGRQETQYF
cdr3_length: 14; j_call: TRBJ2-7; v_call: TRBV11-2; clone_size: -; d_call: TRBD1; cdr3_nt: TGTGCCAGCAGCTTAGAGGGACAGGGTTACGAGCAGTACTTC; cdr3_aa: CASSLEGQGYEQYF
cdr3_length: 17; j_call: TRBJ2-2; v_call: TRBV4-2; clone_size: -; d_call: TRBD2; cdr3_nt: TGTGCCAGCAGCCAGGCTGGACTAGCGGTGAACACCGGGGAGCTGTTTTTT; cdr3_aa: CASSQAGLAVNTGELFF